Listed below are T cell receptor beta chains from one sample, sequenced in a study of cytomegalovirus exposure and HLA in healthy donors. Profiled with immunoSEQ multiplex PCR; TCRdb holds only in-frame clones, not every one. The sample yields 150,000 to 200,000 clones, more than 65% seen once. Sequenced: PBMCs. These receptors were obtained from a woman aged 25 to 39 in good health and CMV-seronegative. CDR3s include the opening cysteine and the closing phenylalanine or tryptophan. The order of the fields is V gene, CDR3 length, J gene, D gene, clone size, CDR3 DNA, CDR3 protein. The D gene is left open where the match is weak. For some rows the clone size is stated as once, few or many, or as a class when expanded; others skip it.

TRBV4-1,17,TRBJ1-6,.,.,TGCGCCAGCAAGGAGCGCGGGCCAGGAACCTATAATTCACCCCTCCACTTT,CASKERGPGTYNSPLHF
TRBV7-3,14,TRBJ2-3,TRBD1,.,TGTGCCAGCAGCCCGACAGGGGGCAGAGATACGCAGTATTTT,CASSPTGGRDTQYF
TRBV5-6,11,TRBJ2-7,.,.,TGTGCCAGCAGCTTGAGGGGCGAGCAGTACTTC,CASSLRGEQYF
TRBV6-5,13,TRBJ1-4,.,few,TGTGCCAGCAGTCGATACAGGGCCGAAAAACTGTTTTTT,CASSRYRAEKLFF
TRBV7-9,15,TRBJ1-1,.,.,TGTGCCAGCAGCTTCGCGGGGTTCATGAACACTGAAGCTTTCTTT,CASSFAGFMNTEAFF
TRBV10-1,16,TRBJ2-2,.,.,TGCGCCAGCAGTGATAGTTTTTCAGGGGACACCGGGGAGCTGTTTTTT,CASSDSFSGDTGELFF
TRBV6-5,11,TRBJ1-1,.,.,TGTGCCAGCGTACAAGCCAGGGCCGCTTTCTTT,CASVQARAAFF
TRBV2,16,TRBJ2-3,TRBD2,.,TGTGCCAGCAGTGAAGATCCTAGCGGGGACACAGATACGCAGTATTTT,CASSEDPSGDTDTQYF
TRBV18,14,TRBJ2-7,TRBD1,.,TGTGCCAGCTCACCAGGGGGACAGGGAGGGGAGCAGTACTTC,CASSPGGQGGEQYF
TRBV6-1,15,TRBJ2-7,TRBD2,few,TGTGCCAGCAGGGACAGAGCGGGGGGGGCCTACGAGCAGTACTTC,CASRDRAGGAYEQYF
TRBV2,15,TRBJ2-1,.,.,TGTGCCAGCAAATCGGACTCGAGCTCCTACAATGAGCAGTTCTTC,CASKSDSSSYNEQFF